The rows below give T cell receptor beta chains drawn from one sample of a study of T cells in Graves' hyperthyroidism and ophthalmopathy. TCRdb reprocessed the multiplex PCR reads via MiXCR and lists one record per CDR3 protein. Of 490,000 or so distinct CDR3 sequences detected, approximately 22% appear once; the ten largest clones hold under 55%. The sequencing input was blood. Receptors were obtained from a woman in her sixties or seventies with Graves' ophthalmopathy. Both conserved end residues are part of each CDR3.

v_call	j_call	cdr3_aa
TRBV10-1	TRBJ2-2	CVSSLSSGTGELFF
TRBV29-1	TRBJ2-5	CSETGTGGRETQYF
TRBV29-1	TRBJ2-5	CSVSPAQRETQYF
TRBV20-1	TRBJ1-5	CSAGLRDSYQPQHF
TRBV6-9	TRBJ2-6	CASGYRGSGANVLTF
TRBV7-2	TRBJ2-3	CASSHTGTSYTDTQYF
TRBV4-1	TRBJ1-5	CASSQEPTGYGLDQPQHF
TRBV7-3	TRBJ2-2	CASSPTGYGTGELFF
TRBV5-1	TRBJ2-7	CASSLTGTTNSYEQYF
TRBV24-1	TRBJ2-3	CATSGGSTDTQYF
TRBV20-1	TRBJ2-5	CSAVGTSGTQYF
TRBV29-1	TRBJ1-2	CSVEDGHRAYGYTF
TRBV12-3/TRBV12-4	TRBJ2-3	CASSFVRGGTTRTDTQYF
TRBV3-1	TRBJ1-2	CASSLDSRYGYTF
TRBV7-8	TRBJ2-1	CASSSLYGSLPNEQFF
TRBV10-2	TRBJ2-2	CASSVTGVGGNTGELFF
TRBV28	TRBJ2-4	CASRGQGENIQYF
TRBV27	TRBJ2-5	CASSTGMRETQYF
TRBV7-9	TRBJ2-1	CASSSGTQGLAGGRGLNEQFF
TRBV19	TRBJ1-1	CASSTLRDLAEAFF
TRBV9	TRBJ2-1	CASSPTGGNEQFF
TRBV11-2	TRBJ2-1	CASSLTTGQFYNEQFF
TRBV5-1	TRBJ2-2	CASSLRTTNTGELFF
TRBV3-1	TRBJ2-3	CASSQEPPDTQYF
TRBV18	TRBJ2-2	CASSTASNTGELFF
TRBV6-1	TRBJ1-1	CASSGGWHMNTEAFF
TRBV27	TRBJ2-1	CASSPFRHNEQFF
TRBV5-1	TRBJ2-2	CASSFAGTSNTGELFF
TRBV5-1	TRBJ2-1	CASSSGLAGMHNEQFF
TRBV28	TRBJ2-7	CASRTEREFTYEQYF
TRBV19	TRBJ1-1	CASSPRNGGSAEAFF
TRBV30	TRBJ2-1	CAWRTGTSVYNEQFF
TRBV19	TRBJ2-1	CASTIHRGRQDNEQFF
TRBV2	TRBJ1-3	CAGSDPHSGNTIYF
TRBV12-3/TRBV12-4	TRBJ2-5	CASSPRSAGYQETQYF
TRBV6-1	TRBJ2-7	CASSDNIWDSRYEQYF
TRBV28	TRBJ1-5	CASSPPGVRQPQHF